These T cell receptor beta chains were read from a single sample in a study of T cell repertoires in cytomegalovirus infection. TCRdb recomputed calls from the reads with MiXCR, one row per CDR3 protein. The table records around 710,000 distinct CDR3 sequences, roughly 29% of them present only once. These receptors lack a known antigen. The specimen comprised cultured CD8+ T cells from PBMCs, sampled from culture after CMV antigen stimulation. The source of these receptors is a human donor in good health (CMV status not recorded). Some clones in this sample may be carry-over from other donors' samples. CDR3s include the opening cysteine and the closing phenylalanine or tryptophan. The D gene is left open where the match is weak. Size is omitted from some rows. Given values are once, few, many or a class for expanded clones.

d_call: TRBD1; cdr3_length: 15; clone_size: many; v_call: TRBV7-2; j_call: TRBJ1-5; cdr3_aa: CASSYRTGGSQPQHF; cdr3_nt: TGTGCCAGCAGTTACCGGACAGGGGGCTCTCAGCCCCAGCATTTT
d_call: .; cdr3_length: 14; clone_size: few; v_call: TRBV7-9; j_call: TRBJ1-1; cdr3_aa: CASSLTVRGTEAFF; cdr3_nt: TGTGCCAGCAGCTTAACGGTGCGAGGCACTGAAGCTTTCTTT
d_call: .; cdr3_length: 15; clone_size: .; v_call: TRBV4-1; j_call: TRBJ2-1; cdr3_aa: CASSQERAQSLEQFF; cdr3_nt: TGCGCCAGCAGCCAAGAGCGGGCTCAGTCACTAGAGCAGTTCTTC
d_call: .; cdr3_length: 12; clone_size: few; v_call: TRBV27; j_call: TRBJ1-1; cdr3_aa: CASGSGRLEAFF; cdr3_nt: TGTGCCAGCGGAAGTGGACGCCTGGAAGCTTTCTTT
d_call: .; cdr3_length: 16; clone_size: .; v_call: TRBV27; j_call: TRBJ1-2; cdr3_aa: CASSLGLGSLNYGYTF; cdr3_nt: TGTGCCAGCAGTTTAGGCCTGGGATCCCTTAACTATGGCTACACCTTC
d_call: .; cdr3_length: 17; clone_size: .; v_call: TRBV4-2; j_call: TRBJ2-2; cdr3_aa: CASSQEGPVGYTGELFF; cdr3_nt: TGTGCCAGCAGCCAAGAAGGGCCAGTGGGATACACCGGGGAGCTGTTTTTT
d_call: .; cdr3_length: 13; clone_size: .; v_call: TRBV7-9; j_call: TRBJ1-1; cdr3_aa: CASSSRMDTEAFF; cdr3_nt: TGTGCCAGCAGCTCTAGAATGGACACTGAAGCTTTCTTT
d_call: .; cdr3_length: 13; clone_size: .; v_call: TRBV19; j_call: TRBJ1-5; cdr3_aa: CASSIGRNQPQHF; cdr3_nt: TGTGCCAGTAGTATAGGGCGCAATCAGCCCCAGCATTTT
d_call: .; cdr3_length: 12; clone_size: .; v_call: TRBV6-1; j_call: TRBJ2-7; cdr3_aa: CASPPAFYEQYF; cdr3_nt: TGTGCCAGTCCCCCGGCCTTCTACGAGCAGTACTTC
d_call: TRBD1; cdr3_length: 19; clone_size: .; v_call: TRBV7-9; j_call: TRBJ2-7; cdr3_aa: CASRFPGGDRGTGIYEQYF; cdr3_nt: TGTGCCAGCAGGTTCCCCGGAGGTGATCGAGGGACAGGGATCTACGAGCAGTACTTC
d_call: .; cdr3_length: 15; clone_size: few; v_call: TRBV11-3; j_call: TRBJ1-4; cdr3_aa: CASSLPGRFNEKLFF; cdr3_nt: TGTGCCAGCAGCCTACCCGGACGGTTCAATGAAAAACTGTTTTTT
d_call: TRBD1; cdr3_length: 12; clone_size: .; v_call: TRBV12-3/TRBV12-4; j_call: TRBJ1-2; cdr3_aa: CASSTTGVGYTF; cdr3_nt: TGTGCCAGCAGTACAACAGGGGTCGGCTACACCTTC
d_call: .; cdr3_length: 13; clone_size: .; v_call: TRBV2; j_call: TRBJ2-7; cdr3_aa: CASSEEGSYEQYF; cdr3_nt: TGTGCCAGCAGTGAAGAGGGCTCCTACGAGCAGTACTTC
d_call: TRBD2; cdr3_length: 17; clone_size: .; v_call: TRBV6-6; j_call: TRBJ2-2; cdr3_aa: CASSSTGTSENTGELFF; cdr3_nt: TGTGCCAGCAGTTCGACCGGGACTAGCGAGAACACCGGGGAGCTGTTTTTT
d_call: TRBD1; cdr3_length: 16; clone_size: .; v_call: TRBV28; j_call: TRBJ2-1; cdr3_aa: CASSVPSGTAFREQFF; cdr3_nt: TGTGCCAGCAGTGTGCCTTCCGGGACAGCCTTTCGCGAGCAGTTCTTC
d_call: TRBD1; cdr3_length: 17; clone_size: .; v_call: TRBV29-1; j_call: TRBJ2-6; cdr3_aa: CSVARQGPPSGANVLTF; cdr3_nt: TGCAGCGTGGCCAGACAGGGCCCCCCCTCTGGGGCCAACGTCCTGACTTTC
d_call: .; cdr3_length: 17; clone_size: few; v_call: TRBV6-1; j_call: TRBJ2-2; cdr3_aa: CASSGGGGAKVSGELFF; cdr3_nt: TGTGCCAGCAGTGGTGGTGGGGGGGCAAAAGTCTCCGGGGAGCTGTTTTTT
d_call: .; cdr3_length: 15; clone_size: many; v_call: TRBV7-8; j_call: TRBJ2-7; cdr3_aa: CASSLAGSSSYEQYF; cdr3_nt: TGTGCCAGCAGCTTAGCGGGATCTTCTTCCTACGAGCAGTACTTC
d_call: .; cdr3_length: 10; clone_size: .; v_call: TRBV2; j_call: TRBJ2-4; cdr3_aa: CASRGRALEF; cdr3_nt: TGTGCCAGCAGAGGCCGGGCCTTGGAGTTC
d_call: .; cdr3_length: 14; clone_size: .; v_call: TRBV27; j_call: TRBJ1-1; cdr3_aa: CASSFRRANTEAFF; cdr3_nt: TGTGCCAGCAGTTTTCGCAGGGCGAACACTGAAGCTTTCTTT
d_call: TRBD2; cdr3_length: 15; clone_size: few; v_call: TRBV7-2; j_call: TRBJ2-1; cdr3_aa: CASCILAGGDNEQFF; cdr3_nt: TGTGCCAGCTGCATCCTAGCGGGGGGTGATAATGAGCAGTTCTTC
d_call: .; cdr3_length: 15; clone_size: .; v_call: TRBV10-3; j_call: TRBJ1-1; cdr3_aa: CAISVLGQGNTEAFF; cdr3_nt: TGTGCCATCAGTGTATTGGGGCAGGGGAACACTGAAGCTTTCTTT
d_call: .; cdr3_length: 14; clone_size: few; v_call: TRBV7-9; j_call: TRBJ2-1; cdr3_aa: CASSPTGLLGEQFF; cdr3_nt: TGTGCCAGCAGCCCGACCGGTCTCTTGGGTGAGCAGTTCTTC
d_call: .; cdr3_length: 14; clone_size: .; v_call: TRBV6-1; j_call: TRBJ2-7; cdr3_aa: CASSDPEPVYEQYF; cdr3_nt: TGTGCCAGCAGTGACCCCGAGCCAGTCTACGAGCAGTACTTC
d_call: .; cdr3_length: 18; clone_size: many; v_call: TRBV7-6; j_call: TRBJ1-2; cdr3_aa: CASSLLGGETPGGYGYTF; cdr3_nt: TGTGCCAGCAGCTTACTGGGAGGGGAGACCCCCGGTGGCTATGGCTACACCTTC
d_call: .; cdr3_length: 14; clone_size: few; v_call: TRBV9; j_call: TRBJ2-2; cdr3_aa: CASSVGGNTGELFF; cdr3_nt: TGTGCCAGCAGCGTAGGTGGGAACACCGGGGAGCTGTTTTTT
d_call: .; cdr3_length: 13; clone_size: many; v_call: TRBV7-2; j_call: TRBJ2-5; cdr3_aa: CASSLALGETQYF; cdr3_nt: TGTGCCAGCAGCTTAGCGCTGGGGGAGACCCAGTACTTC
d_call: .; cdr3_length: 15; clone_size: many; v_call: TRBV7-9; j_call: TRBJ1-6; cdr3_aa: CASSLESGGNSPLHF; cdr3_nt: TGTGCCAGCAGCTTAGAGTCAGGAGGGAACTCACCCCTCCACTTT
d_call: .; cdr3_length: 13; clone_size: .; v_call: TRBV20-1; j_call: TRBJ1-2; cdr3_aa: CSARSGGNYGYTF; cdr3_nt: TGCAGTGCTCGTAGTGGGGGTAACTATGGCTACACCTTC